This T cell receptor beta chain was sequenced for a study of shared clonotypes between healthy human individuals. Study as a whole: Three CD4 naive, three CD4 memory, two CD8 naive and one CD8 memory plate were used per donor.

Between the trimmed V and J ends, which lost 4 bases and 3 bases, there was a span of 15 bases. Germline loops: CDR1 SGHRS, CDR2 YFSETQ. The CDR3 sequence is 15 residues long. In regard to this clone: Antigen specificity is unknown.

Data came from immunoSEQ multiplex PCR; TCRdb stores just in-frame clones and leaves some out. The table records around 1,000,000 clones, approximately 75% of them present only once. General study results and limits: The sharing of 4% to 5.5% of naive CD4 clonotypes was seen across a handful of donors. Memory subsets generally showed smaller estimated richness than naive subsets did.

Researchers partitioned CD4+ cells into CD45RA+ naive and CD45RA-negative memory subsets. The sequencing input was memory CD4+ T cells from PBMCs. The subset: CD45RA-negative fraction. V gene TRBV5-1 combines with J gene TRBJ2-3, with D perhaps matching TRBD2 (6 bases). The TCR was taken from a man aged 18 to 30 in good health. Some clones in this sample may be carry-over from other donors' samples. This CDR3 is CASSQSGGVTDTQYF. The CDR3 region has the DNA TGCGCCAGCAGCCAAAGCGGAGGGGTGACAGATACGCAGTATTTT.